Listed here are 30 T cell receptor beta chains from one sample, sequenced in a study of T cell responses to AZD1222 COVID-19 vaccine. Data came from immunoSEQ multiplex PCR; TCRdb stores just in-frame clones and leaves some out. The sample yields just over 150,000 clones, 90% seen once. Source: peripheral blood, taken 28 days after the second AZD1222 dose. The receptor set was obtained from an adult who received the AZD1222 COVID-19 vaccine.

The rearrangement uses TRBV11-2 and TRBJ2-1, with 13 nucleotides matching TRBD2. The V gene end was trimmed by 5 bases and the J gene end by 7 bases; junction bases not matched to a gene: 8. The CDR3 sequence is 16 residues long. Germline V gene sequence: CDR1 SGHAT, CDR2 FQNNGV. This CDR3 reads CASSPRLAGGGNEQFF. The CDR3 DNA follows: TGTGCCAGCAGCCCGCGACTAGCGGGAGGTGGAAATGAGCAGTTCTTC.

The chain recombines TRBV2 with TRBJ2-7; D may correspond to TRBD1 or TRBD2 (5 bases each). Germline CDR1 and CDR2: SNHLY and FYNNEI. The CDR3 has 12 amino acids. The V end lost 8 bases, the J end lost 2 bases, and 10 bases lay between the germline ends. The CDR3 DNA reads TGTGCCAGCCGGGACCCAACCTACGAGCAGTACTTC. Amino acid sequence: CASRDPTYEQYF.

The rearrangement joins TRBV2 to TRBJ1-5; the match to TRBD1 covers 9 bases. V was clipped by 6 bases and J by 4 bases; unmatched bases: 4. Germline loops: CDR1 SNHLY, CDR2 FYNNEI. This CDR3 spans 14 amino acids. CDR3 protein: CASSKTGGNQPQHF. The CDR3 bases are TGTGCCAGCAGCAAGACAGGGGGGAATCAGCCCCAGCATTTT.

CDR3 loop: CASSPSYRTTRSNEKLFF. The DNA of the CDR3 is TGCGCCAGCAGCCCATCGTACAGAACCACTCGAAGTAATGAAAAACTGTTTTTT. This chain links TRBV5-1 with TRBJ1-4; D unclear. The V end lost 4 bases, the J end lost 4 bases, and 23 bases lay between the germline ends. CDR1 and CDR2 from the germline V gene are SGHRS and YFSETQ. This CDR3 has 18 residues.

V usage is TRBV3-1 (or the pseudogene TRBV3-2) and J usage is TRBJ2-1, with 11 bases that match TRBD2. The CDR3 runs to 15 residues. From germline, CDR1 is LGHDT and CDR2 YNNKEL (reference sequence). Trimming cost V 7 bases and J 9 bases; bases outside gene matches: 11. This CDR3 reads CASISLAGGIGEQFF. CDR3 bases: TGTGCCAGCATATCCCTAGCGGGAGGAATAGGTGAGCAGTTCTTC.

The chain carries TRBV2 and TRBJ1-1, with D unclear. Germline CDR1 is SNHLY and CDR2 is FYNNEI. The CDR3 has 14 amino acids. Trimming cost V 6 bases and J 1 base, with 12 bases left between them. The CDR3 loop reads CASRGRAANTEAFF. The CDR3 nucleotides are TGTGCCAGCAGAGGTCGGGCAGCGAACACTGAAGCTTTCTTT.

The chain carries TRBV29-1 and TRBJ2-7; D ambiguous. CDR1 SQVTM and CDR2 ANQGSEA come from the germline V gene. This CDR3 comprises 11 residues. The ends were cut back, 5 bases at V and 3 bases at J, with 8 bases in the middle. The CDR3 loop reads CSVRVVYEQYF. As DNA, the CDR3 is TGCAGCGTTCGGGTCGTCTACGAGCAGTACTTC.

The rearrangement joins TRBV6-5 to TRBJ1-4, with 9 bases aligning to TRBD1. The CDR3 is 15 residues long. The ends lost 6 bases at V and 8 bases at J; junction bases unmatched: 10. Per the germline V gene, CDR1 is MNHEY and CDR2 is SVGAGI. The CDR3 nucleotides read TGTGCCAGCAGCCTACTTACAGGGGGCAACGAAAAACTGTTTTTT. Its protein product is CASSLLTGGNEKLFF.

The genes are TRBV3-1 (or the pseudogene TRBV3-2) and TRBJ2-7; no reliable D call. Trimming took off 0 bases at V and 2 bases at J, with 2 bases between the two ends. The V gene's germline CDR1 is LGHDT and CDR2 YNNKEL (reference sequence). The CDR3 is made up of 12 amino acids. The CDR3 coding sequence is TGTGCCAGCAGCCAAGACACCTACGAGCAGTACTTC. Protein sequence: CASSQDTYEQYF.

The CDR3 DNA reads as TGTGCCAGCTCACTAACGTTAGCGGGAGGGGGCGAGCAGTACTTC. Protein product: CASSLTLAGGGEQYF. The rearrangement links TRBV18 to TRBJ2-7, with 11 nucleotides matching TRBD2. The CDR3 is made up of 15 amino acids. Losses at the gene ends were 4 bases for V and 6 bases for J; bases not matched to a gene: 8. Germline assignment: CDR1 KGHSH and CDR2 LQKENI.

The V call is TRBV5-6, the J call TRBJ2-2; possibly TRBD1 for D (6 bases). Trimming shortened V by 5 bases and J by 5 bases, and 16 bases separated the two germline ends. CDR1 SGHDT and CDR2 YYEEEE come from the germline V gene. The CDR3 totals 15 residues. The CDR3 DNA sequence: TGTGCCAGCAGTCCCCAACAGGGTAGGACCGGGGAGCTGTTTTTT. Amino acid sequence: CASSPQQGRTGELFF.

The chain carries TRBV2 and TRBJ1-2; TRBD1 agrees at 9 bases. Germline trimming cut 6 bases from V and 7 bases from J; bases unmatched to any gene: 9. This CDR3 is 14 amino acids long. Germline V gene lookup returns CDR1 SNHLY and CDR2 FYNNEI. CDR3 amino acids: CASSPAGTGFGYTF. The DNA of the CDR3 is TGTGCCAGCAGCCCCGCCGGGACAGGGTTTGGCTACACCTTC.

The V call is TRBV28, the J call TRBJ1-1; D remains ambiguous. CDR1 and CDR2 from the germline V gene are MDHEN and SYDVKM. V lost 4 bases to trimming and J lost 0 bases, with 9 bases between them. The CDR3 is 14 residues long. CDR3 bases: TGTGCCAGCAGTTCGACCCTACTGAACACTGAAGCTTTCTTT. It encodes CASSSTLLNTEAFF. The variable domain in full, completed from reference TRBV28 and TRBJ1-1, reads DVKVTQSSRYLVKRTGEKVFLECVQDMDHENMFWYRQDPGLGLRLIYFSYDVKMKEKGDIPEGYSVSREKKERFSLILESASTNQTSMYLCASSSTLLNTEAFFGQGTRLTVV.

This rearrangement joins TRBV6-6 to TRBJ1-6; D not resolved. The CDR3 has 17 amino acids. Germline V lookup: CDR1 MNHNY, CDR2 SVGAGI (reference sequence). The V end was cut by 5 bases, the J end by 0 bases, with 14 bases between. CDR3 sequence: CASSRTGRGSYNSPLHF. As DNA, the CDR3 is TGTGCCAGCAGTCGAACCGGACGGGGCTCCTATAATTCACCCCTCCACTTT.

The chain employs TRBV19 and TRBJ1-1, with no clear D. V lost 3 bases to trimming and J lost 5 bases, with 7 bases between them. This CDR3 has 12 amino acids. CDR1 is LNHDA and CDR2 is SQIVND in the germline V gene (reference sequence). The CDR3 region is CASSIGRTEAFF. CDR3 DNA sequence: TGTGCCAGTAGTATCGGGAGGACTGAAGCTTTCTTT.

The CDR3 DNA follows: TGCGCCAGCAGCCAAGAAGCGACTCCGATCCGGGATACGCAGTATTTT. Amino acids: CASSQEATPIRDTQYF. The genes are TRBV4-1 and TRBJ2-3; D not resolved. This CDR3 is built from 16 residues. Trimming removed 0 bases at V and 6 bases at J, with 16 bases between. Germline V gives CDR1 MGHRA, CDR2 YSYEKL.

The genes are TRBV30 and TRBJ1-4; D gene ambiguous. This CDR3 comprises 14 residues. Trimming removed 0 bases from V and 8 bases from J, with 13 bases in between. Germline V CDR1 and CDR2: GTSNPN, SVGIG (reference sequence). Written as DNA, the CDR3 is TGTGCCTGGAGTGTCTCCGGCTGGAGGGAAAAACTGTTTTTT. This encodes CAWSVSGWREKLFF.

This sequence joins TRBV7-2 and TRBJ2-3; tentatively, D is TRBD2 (6 bases). There are 15 residues in the CDR3. The germline V gene encodes CDR1 SGHTA and CDR2 FQGNSA. V dropped 4 bases and J dropped 0 bases, with 11 bases sitting between them. Written as DNA, the CDR3 is TGTGCCAGCAGCTACGCGGGGTCTAGCACAGATACGCAGTATTTT. Translated, it gives CASSYAGSSTDTQYF.

This clone has only one observation. The rearrangement uses TRBV2 and TRBJ2-7; TRBD2 matches 7 bases. The germline V gene has CDR1 SNHLY and CDR2 FYNNEI. J was trimmed by 3 bases and V by 2 bases; bases with no gene match: 4. The length of the CDR3 is 14 residues. CDR3 nucleotides: TGTGCCAGCAGTGAAACGACTAGCATCTACGAGCAGTACTTC. It yields the protein CASSETTSIYEQYF.

This chain links TRBV6-1 with TRBJ1-1; 8 bases align to TRBD1. V was pared by 7 bases and J by 3 bases, with 4 bases of the junction left unmatched. The CDR3 runs to 13 residues. Germline V gene lookup returns CDR1 MNHNS and CDR2 SASEGT. CDR3 coding DNA: TGTGCCAGCAATCTACAGGGGGACACTGAAGCTTTCTTT. It codes for CASNLQGDTEAFF.

The genes are TRBV7-9 and TRBJ1-1; 8 bases are shared with TRBD1. The CDR3 runs 15 residues. V lost 3 bases and J lost 3; bases outside the gene matches: 6. The germline CDR1 and CDR2 sequences are SEHNR and FQNEAQ (reference sequence). The CDR3, as DNA: TGTGCCAGCAGCTTGACAGGGGTGGTCGACACTGAAGCTTTCTTT. This translates into CASSLTGVVDTEAFF.

The gene calls are TRBV3-1 (or the pseudogene TRBV3-2) and TRBJ1-3, with no clear D. CDR3 length: 17 residues. Germline assignment: CDR1 LGHDT and CDR2 YNNKEL (reference sequence). V was shortened by 0 bases and J by 0 bases, with 12 bases between the two germline ends. The CDR3 loop is CASSQDRTGNSGNTIYF. In DNA form, the CDR3 reads TGTGCCAGCAGCCAAGACCGGACGGGAAACTCTGGAAACACCATATATTTT.

This chain links TRBV7-2 with TRBJ2-2; 10 bases are a match to TRBD2. This CDR3 is 16 amino acids long. The germline V gene has CDR1 SGHTA and CDR2 FQGNSA. Losses at the gene ends were 2 bases for V and 5 bases for J; bases not matched to a gene: 5. CDR3 residues: CASSLFSSGSTGELFF. In DNA form, the CDR3 reads TGTGCCAGCAGCTTATTTTCTAGCGGGAGTACCGGGGAGCTGTTTTTT. The variable domain in full, completed from reference TRBV7-2 and TRBJ2-2, reads GAGVSQSPSNKVTEKGKDVELRCDPISGHTALYWYRQSLGQGLEFLIYFQGNSAPDKSGLPSDRFSAERTGGSVSTLTIQRTQQEDSAVYLCASSLFSSGSTGELFFGEGSRLTVL.

This clone has only one observation. The chain combines TRBV20-1 with TRBJ2-1; 10 bases are shared with TRBD2. The CDR3 covers 15 residues. Germline-derived CDR1 and CDR2 are DFQATT and SNEGSKA (reference sequence). Trimming at V came to 3 bases and at J to 4 bases, leaving 6 bases not matched to a gene. The CDR3 protein is CSASKLAGVYNEQFF. DNA of the CDR3: TGCAGTGCTAGTAAGCTAGCGGGGGTGTACAATGAGCAGTTCTTC.

V and J are TRBV30 and TRBJ2-7; D unclear. This CDR3 spans 13 amino acids. V was pared by 0 bases and J by 6 bases, with 12 bases between. Germline CDR1 and CDR2: GTSNPN and SVGIG (reference sequence). CDR3 coding DNA: TGTGCCTGGAGTGTAAGTAGGGTAGGCGAGCAGTACTTC. As protein: CAWSVSRVGEQYF.

This clone was detected only once. The rearrangement joins TRBV4-1 to TRBJ1-1; D gene ambiguous. The length of the CDR3 is 14 residues. The V and J ends lost 4 bases and 6 bases respectively, with 15 bases between them. Germline V lookup: CDR1 MGHRA, CDR2 YSYEKL. The CDR3 loop reads CASSLWTDGAEAFF. For the CDR3, the DNA is TGCGCCAGCAGCCTATGGACCGACGGCGCTGAAGCTTTCTTT.

The chain combines TRBV7-9 with TRBJ1-2; possible D gene TRBD1, 6 bases. CDR3 length equals 14 residues. The V end lost 5 bases, the J end lost 0 bases, and 10 bases lay between the germline ends. Germline V gene data show CDR1 as SEHNR and CDR2 as FQNEAQ (reference sequence). The CDR3 loop reads CASSRDTANYGYTF. The CDR3 DNA reads TGTGCCAGCAGCCGGGACACAGCTAACTATGGCTACACCTTC.

The J gene is TRBJ2-7, the V gene TRBV10-3; D is unclear. Germline CDR1 ENHRY, CDR2 SYGVKD. This CDR3 is 13 amino acids long. The ends were cut back, 0 bases at V and 6 bases at J, with 9 bases in the middle. Written as DNA, the CDR3 is TGTGCCATCAGTGAGTCAATGGTCAGCGAGCAGTACTTC. Translating gives CAISESMVSEQYF.

The V gene is TRBV30, the J gene TRBJ2-7; no reliable D call. CDR3 size: 13 residues. Germline CDR1 and CDR2: GTSNPN and SVGIG (reference sequence). Trimming stripped 0 bases from V and 2 bases from J, with 8 bases between. CDR3 bases: TGTGCCTGGAGTGTACTGCCCCCCTACGAGCAGTACTTC. Amino acids: CAWSVLPPYEQYF.

This clone has more than one count but fewer than ten. This sequence joins TRBV19 and TRBJ2-4; D may correspond to TRBD1 or TRBD2 (7 bases each). V dropped 10 bases and J dropped 3 bases, with 31 bases sitting between them. The CDR3 is made up of 19 amino acids. Germline assignment: CDR1 LNHDA and CDR2 SQIVND (reference sequence). The CDR3 loop reads CATRSPGRGGFYDKNIQYF. CDR3 nucleotides: TGTGCCACCAGGTCCCCTGGCAGGGGGGGGTTCTATGACAAAAACATTCAGTACTTC. Drawing the rest from reference TRBV19 and TRBJ2-4, the complete variable domain is DGGITQSPKYLFRKEGQNVTLSCEQNLNHDAMYWYRQDPGQGLRLIYYSQIVNDFQKGDIAEGYSVSREKKESFPLTVTSAQKNPTAFYLCATRSPGRGGFYDKNIQYFGAGTRLSVL.